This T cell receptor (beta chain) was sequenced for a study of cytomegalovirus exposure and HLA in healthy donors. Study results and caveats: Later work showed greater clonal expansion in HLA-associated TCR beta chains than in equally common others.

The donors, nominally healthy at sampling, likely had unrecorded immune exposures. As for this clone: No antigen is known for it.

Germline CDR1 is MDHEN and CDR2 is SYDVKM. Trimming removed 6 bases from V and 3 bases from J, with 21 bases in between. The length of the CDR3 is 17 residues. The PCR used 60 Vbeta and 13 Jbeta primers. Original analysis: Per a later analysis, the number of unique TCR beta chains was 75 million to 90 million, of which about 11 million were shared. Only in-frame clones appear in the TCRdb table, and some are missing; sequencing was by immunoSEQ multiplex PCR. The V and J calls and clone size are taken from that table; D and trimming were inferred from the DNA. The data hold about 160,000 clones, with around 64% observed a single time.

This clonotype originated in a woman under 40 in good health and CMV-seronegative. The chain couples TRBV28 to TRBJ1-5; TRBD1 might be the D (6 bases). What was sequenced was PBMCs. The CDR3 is CASSHQTGSGPNQPQHF. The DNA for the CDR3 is TGTGCCAGCAGCCATCAGACAGGATCGGGACCCAATCAGCCCCAGCATTTT.